Listed below are T cell receptor beta chains from one sample, sequenced in a study of OX40 agonist ivuxolimab in advanced cancers. Sequenced by immunoSEQ multiplex PCR; TCRdb stores in-frame clones only, minus some. The sample carries 82,000 or so clones, roughly 92% recorded once. The source material was CD4+ or CD8+ T cells sorted from blood, sampled in a trial of the OX40 agonist ivuxolimab. The receptors originated from an adult with an advanced solid tumor such as melanoma, head and neck, liver or kidney cancer. The CDR3 runs from the conserved cysteine through the conserved F or W. D genes are given only for firm matches. Expanded clones are given a class, and other clones once, few, many or no size at all.

V gene	clone size	D gene	J gene	CDR3 protein	CDR3 DNA
TRBV6-6	NA	TRBD1	TRBJ2-1	CASSYWGQRNNEQFF	TGTGCCAGCAGTTACTGGGGACAGCGGAACAATGAGCAGTTCTTC
TRBV5-1	NA	NA	TRBJ1-1	CASSLGGARDTEAFF	TGCGCCAGCAGCTTGGGGGGAGCGAGGGACACTGAAGCTTTCTTT
TRBV2	NA	TRBD2	TRBJ2-1	CASSRTSGYPNEQFF	TGTGCCAGCAGTCGAACTAGCGGTTATCCCAATGAGCAGTTCTTC
TRBV7-3	NA	TRBD1	TRBJ2-1	CASSPRTGTRNEQFF	TGTGCCAGCAGTCCGCGGACAGGGACAAGGAATGAGCAGTTCTTC
TRBV10-1	NA	NA	TRBJ1-1	CASTLGRGDTEAFF	TGCGCCAGCACCCTCGGAAGGGGGGACACTGAAGCTTTCTTT
TRBV5-5	NA	TRBD1	TRBJ2-5	CASSQWTGEWGETQYF	TGTGCCAGCAGCCAATGGACAGGCGAATGGGGGGAGACCCAGTACTTC
TRBV18	NA	NA	TRBJ1-4	CASSPSKVPNEKLFF	TGTGCCAGCTCACCCTCAAAGGTCCCGAATGAAAAACTGTTTTTT
TRBV9	NA	NA	TRBJ2-7	CASSPTGALYEQYF	TGTGCCAGCAGCCCGACTGGAGCTCTCTACGAGCAGTACTTC
TRBV2	NA	NA	TRBJ1-1	CASSLLQRAINTEAFF	TGTGCCAGCAGTCTCCTCCAGAGGGCTATTAACACTGAAGCTTTCTTT
TRBV7-7	NA	NA	TRBJ1-1	CASSSKQGTEAFF	TGTGCTAGCAGCTCCAAACAGGGCACTGAAGCTTTCTTT
TRBV2	NA	TRBD1	TRBJ1-4	CASTASWDRSEKLFF	TGTGCCAGCACCGCGAGTTGGGACAGGTCCGAAAAACTGTTTTTT
TRBV9	few	TRBD2	TRBJ2-3	CASSVGTSGITDTQYF	TGTGCCAGCAGCGTCGGGACTAGCGGTATCACAGATACGCAGTATTTT
TRBV6-5	NA	NA	TRBJ2-7	CASSPGSPYEQYF	TGTGCCAGCAGTCCCGGGTCACCCTACGAGCAGTACTTC
TRBV29-1	NA	NA	TRBJ2-3	CSVELAETQYF	TGCAGCGTTGAACTAGCAGAAACGCAGTATTTT
TRBV6-5	NA	TRBD2	TRBJ2-2	CASSYPGREGAGELFF	TGTGCCAGCAGTTACCCCGGACGGGAGGGGGCCGGGGAGCTGTTTTTT
TRBV9	NA	NA	TRBJ2-2	CASSAFSTVTGELFF	TGTGCCAGCAGCGCCTTCTCGACAGTCACCGGGGAGCTGTTTTTT